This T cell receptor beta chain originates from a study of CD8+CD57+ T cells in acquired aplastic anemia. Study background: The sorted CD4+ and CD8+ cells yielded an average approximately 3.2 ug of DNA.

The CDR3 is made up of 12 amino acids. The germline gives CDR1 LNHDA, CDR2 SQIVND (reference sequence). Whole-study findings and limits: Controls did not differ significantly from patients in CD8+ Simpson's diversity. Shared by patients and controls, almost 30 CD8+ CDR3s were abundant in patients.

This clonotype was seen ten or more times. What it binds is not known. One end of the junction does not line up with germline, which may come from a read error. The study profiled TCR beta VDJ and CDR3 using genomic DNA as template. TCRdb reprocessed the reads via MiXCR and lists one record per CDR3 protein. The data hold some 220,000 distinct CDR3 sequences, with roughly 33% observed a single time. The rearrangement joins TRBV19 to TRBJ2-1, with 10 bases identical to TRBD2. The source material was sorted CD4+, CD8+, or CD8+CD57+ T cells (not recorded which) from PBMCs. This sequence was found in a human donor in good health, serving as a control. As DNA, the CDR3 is TGTGCCAGTAGTAGGCTAGCGGGGGAGCGGGTCTTC. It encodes CASSRLAGERVF.